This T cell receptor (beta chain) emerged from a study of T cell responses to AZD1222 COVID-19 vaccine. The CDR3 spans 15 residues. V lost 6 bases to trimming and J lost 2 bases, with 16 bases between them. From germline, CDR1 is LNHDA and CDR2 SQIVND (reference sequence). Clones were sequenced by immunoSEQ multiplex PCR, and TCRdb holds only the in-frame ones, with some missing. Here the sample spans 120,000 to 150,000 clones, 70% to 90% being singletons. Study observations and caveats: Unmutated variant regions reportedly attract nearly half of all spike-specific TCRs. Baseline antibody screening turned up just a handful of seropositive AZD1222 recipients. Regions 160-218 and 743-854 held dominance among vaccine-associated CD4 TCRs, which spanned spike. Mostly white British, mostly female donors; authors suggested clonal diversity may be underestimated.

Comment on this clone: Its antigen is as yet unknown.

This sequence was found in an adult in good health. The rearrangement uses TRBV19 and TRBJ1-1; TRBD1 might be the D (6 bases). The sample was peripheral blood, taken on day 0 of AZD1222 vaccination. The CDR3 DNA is TGTGCCAGTAGATCGGGGGGGCGTGAAAACACTGAAGCTTTCTTT. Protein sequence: CASRSGGRENTEAFF.